The T cell receptor (beta chain) under discussion was sequenced for a study of cytomegalovirus exposure and HLA in healthy donors. Germline assignment: CDR1 MDHEN and CDR2 SYDVKM. Trimming at V came to 4 bases and at J to 7 bases, leaving 9 bases not matched to a gene. CDR3 length: 15 amino acids. Nominally healthy donors provided the samples, though records likely missed some immune exposures. Study conclusions and caveats: A later analysis reported that several of the most significant clusters appeared to be linked to common viral pathogens, among them Epstein-Barr virus. TCR beta chain V- and J-gene trimming was linked, in a later analysis, to a missense variant in DCLRE1C.

PCR amplification relied on 60 Vbeta primers (plus 13 Jbeta primers). In the source study's methods: Later, an analysis found about 80 million unique TCR beta chains, and some 10 million of these were shared. Here immunoSEQ multiplex PCR was the method, and the copy in TCRdb shows in-frame clones only, minus some. For V, J and clone size, that table is used; D and trimming come from the DNA. Among roughly 180,000 clones listed, roughly 80% were seen once. In the case of this clone: Its antigen is unidentified.

The sample consisted of PBMCs. The chain uses TRBV28 and TRBJ1-5; 8 bases are shared with TRBD1. The receptor was derived from a man aged 25 to 40 in good health and CMV-seronegative. CDR3 loop: CASSSLQGVGQPQHF. The DNA of the CDR3 is TGTGCCAGCAGTTCATTACAGGGGGTAGGGCAGCCCCAGCATTTT.